This T cell receptor beta chain was sequenced during a study of cytomegalovirus exposure and HLA in healthy donors. With 60 Vbeta and 13 Jbeta primers, the PCR was carried out. The method was immunoSEQ multiplex PCR; TCRdb's version includes in-frame clones alone and lacks a portion of them. The table lists about 210,000 clones, approximately 80% of them singletons. For this clone: The antigen is undetermined.

Germline lookup yields CDR1 MNHNY and CDR2 SVGAGI (reference sequence). The CDR3 totals 16 residues. V shed 2 bases and J shed 0 bases, with 11 bases lying between them. Study-wide results and caveats: The majority of CMV-associated TCR beta chains were reported as apparently HLA-restricted in a later analysis.

This sequence was found in a woman between 45 and 65 years old in good health and CMV-seropositive. Material for sequencing was PBMCs. The chain links TRBV6-6 to TRBJ1-3, with D possibly matching TRBD1 (6 bases). CDR3 sequence: CASSYGQSLSGNTIYF. The CDR3 DNA reads TGTGCCAGCAGTTACGGACAGTCTCTCTCTGGAAACACCATATATTTT.